The clone carrying this T cell receptor beta chain was observed many times. The authors obtained PBMCs from roughly 9.7 ml of fresh peripheral blood. CDR1 and CDR2 from the germline V gene are SGDLS and YYNGEE. V gave up 4 bases and J gave up 7 bases, with 8 bases separating them. This CDR3 spans 11 amino acids. RNA transcripts yielded amplified TCR beta CDR3 regions. The HTBI primer set drove a first-round RT-PCR of the TCR CDR3. TCRdb fed the multiplex PCR reads into MiXCR, producing one record per CDR3 protein. The profile shows about 380,000 distinct CDR3 sequences, approximately 13% of them singletons. This entry comes from a study of T cells in Graves' hyperthyroidism and ophthalmopathy.

The sequence derives from a man aged 25 to 40 with Graves' hyperthyroidism that later progressed to Graves' ophthalmopathy. This chain connects TRBV9 to TRBJ1-2, with D uncertain. The specimen was blood. CDR3 loop: CASSTSRGYTF. CDR3 coding DNA: TGTGCCAGCAGCACCTCTCGTGGCTACACCTTC.